This T cell receptor (beta chain) was identified during a study of blood T cells in healthy people across ages. Findings and caveats of the study: A conclusive naive versus antigen-experienced comparison was prevented by the unsorted PBMCs.

There are 17 residues in the CDR3. V trimming: 2 bases; J trimming: 1 base; junction bases outside the gene matches: 5. It was with a sample-barcoded 5' primer and a J-beta primer mix that a second PCR of roughly 7 to 12 cycles was run. TCRdb used MiXCR to reprocess the 5' RACE reads, holding one entry per CDR3 protein. The sample records over a million distinct CDR3 sequences, roughly 45% being singletons. Comment on this clonotype: The target antigen is unknown.

The sequenced sample consisted of blood. The source of this sequence is a woman aged 18-29 years in good health. The chain has TRBV23-1 and TRBJ1-5, with 10 bases that match TRBD1. TRBV23-1 is recorded as an ORF, its role being uncertain. The CDR3 loop reads CASSQTGTGESNQPQHF. CDR3 bases: TGCGCCAGCAGTCAAACCGGGACAGGGGAAAGCAATCAGCCCCAGCATTTT.